The table lists the clone carrying this T cell receptor (beta chain) with many counts. This sample stems from a study of response to subunit inactivated influenza vaccine. This CDR3 has 14 residues. CDR1 SEHNR and CDR2 FQNEAQ come from the germline V gene (reference sequence). The V gene end was trimmed by 1 base and the J gene end by 3 bases; junction bases not matched to a gene: 1. TCRdb re-called the RT-PCR reads with MiXCR, one entry per CDR3 protein. The sample holds 500,000 to 650,000 distinct CDR3 sequences, approximately 7.6% seen once. The V and J genes are TRBV7-9 and TRBJ2-7, with 9 bases fitting TRBD2. This receptor was taken from a man aged 45 to 75 who received an inactivated influenza vaccine. The input for sequencing was PBMCs from blood, taken roughly 24 months after vaccination. CDR3 bases: TGTGCCAGCAGCTTAGATAGCGGGGGCTACGAGCAGTACTTC. It is translated as CASSLDSGGYEQYF.